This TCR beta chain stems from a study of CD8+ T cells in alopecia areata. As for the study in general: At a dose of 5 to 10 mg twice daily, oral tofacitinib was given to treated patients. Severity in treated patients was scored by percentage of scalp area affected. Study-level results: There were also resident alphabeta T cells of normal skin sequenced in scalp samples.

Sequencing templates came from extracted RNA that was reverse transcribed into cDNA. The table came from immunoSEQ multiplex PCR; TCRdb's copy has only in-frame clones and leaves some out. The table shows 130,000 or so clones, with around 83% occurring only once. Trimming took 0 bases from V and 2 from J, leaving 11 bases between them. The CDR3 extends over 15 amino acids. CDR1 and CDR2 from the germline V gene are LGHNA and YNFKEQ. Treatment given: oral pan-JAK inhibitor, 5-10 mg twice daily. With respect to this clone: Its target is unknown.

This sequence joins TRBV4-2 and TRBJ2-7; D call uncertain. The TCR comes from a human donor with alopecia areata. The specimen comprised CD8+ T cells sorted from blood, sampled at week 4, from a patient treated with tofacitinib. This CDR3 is CASSQDIGGTYEQYF. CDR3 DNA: TGTGCCAGCAGCCAAGATATAGGCGGAACCTACGAGCAGTACTTC.